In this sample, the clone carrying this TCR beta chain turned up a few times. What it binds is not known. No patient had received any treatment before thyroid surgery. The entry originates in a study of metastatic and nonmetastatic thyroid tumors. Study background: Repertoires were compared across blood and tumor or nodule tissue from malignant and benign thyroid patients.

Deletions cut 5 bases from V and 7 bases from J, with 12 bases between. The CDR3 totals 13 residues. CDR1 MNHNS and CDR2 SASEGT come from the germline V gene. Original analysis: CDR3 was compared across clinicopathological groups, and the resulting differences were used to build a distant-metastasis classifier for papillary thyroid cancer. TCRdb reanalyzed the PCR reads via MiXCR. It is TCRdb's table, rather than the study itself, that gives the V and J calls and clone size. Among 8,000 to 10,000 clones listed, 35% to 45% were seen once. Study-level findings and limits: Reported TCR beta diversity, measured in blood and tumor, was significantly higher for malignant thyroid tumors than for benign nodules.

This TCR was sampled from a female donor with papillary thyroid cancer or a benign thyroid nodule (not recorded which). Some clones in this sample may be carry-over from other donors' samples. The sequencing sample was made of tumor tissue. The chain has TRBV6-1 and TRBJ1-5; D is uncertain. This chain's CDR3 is CASSSHFEQPQHF. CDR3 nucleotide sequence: TGTGCCAGCAGTTCCCACTTCGAGCAGCCCCAGCATTTT.